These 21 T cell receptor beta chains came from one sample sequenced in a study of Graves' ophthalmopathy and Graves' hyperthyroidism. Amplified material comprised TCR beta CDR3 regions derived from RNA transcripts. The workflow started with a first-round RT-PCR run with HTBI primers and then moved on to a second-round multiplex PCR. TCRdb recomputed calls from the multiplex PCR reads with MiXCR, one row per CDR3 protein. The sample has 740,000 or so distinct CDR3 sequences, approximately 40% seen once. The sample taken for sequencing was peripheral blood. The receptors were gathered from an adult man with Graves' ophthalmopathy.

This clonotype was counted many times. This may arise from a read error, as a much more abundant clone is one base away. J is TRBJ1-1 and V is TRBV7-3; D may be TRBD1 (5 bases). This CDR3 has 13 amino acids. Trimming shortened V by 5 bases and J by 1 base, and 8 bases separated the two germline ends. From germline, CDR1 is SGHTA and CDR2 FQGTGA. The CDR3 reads CASSRQWNTEAFF. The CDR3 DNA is TGTGCCAGCAGCCGACAGTGGAACACTGAAGCTTTCTTT.

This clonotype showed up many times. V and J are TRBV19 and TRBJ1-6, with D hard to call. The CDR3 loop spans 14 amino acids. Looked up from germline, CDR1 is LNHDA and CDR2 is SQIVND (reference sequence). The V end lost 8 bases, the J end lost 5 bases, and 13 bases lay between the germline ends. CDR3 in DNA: TGTGCCAGTGGTGTGGAGGCCGATAATTCACCCCTCCACTTT. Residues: CASGVEADNSPLHF. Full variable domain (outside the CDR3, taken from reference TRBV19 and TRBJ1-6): DGGITQSPKYLFRKEGQNVTLSCEQNLNHDAMYWYRQDPGQGLRLIYYSQIVNDFQKGDIAEGYSVSREKKESFPLTVTSAQKNPTAFYLCASGVEADNSPLHFGNGTRLTVT.

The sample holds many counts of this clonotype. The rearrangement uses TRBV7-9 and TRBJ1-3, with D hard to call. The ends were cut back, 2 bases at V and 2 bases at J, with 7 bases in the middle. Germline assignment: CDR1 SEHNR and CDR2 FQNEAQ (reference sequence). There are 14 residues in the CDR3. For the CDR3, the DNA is TGTGCCAGCAGCTTAAGTGGGCCTGGAAACACCATATATTTT. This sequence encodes CASSLSGPGNTIYF.

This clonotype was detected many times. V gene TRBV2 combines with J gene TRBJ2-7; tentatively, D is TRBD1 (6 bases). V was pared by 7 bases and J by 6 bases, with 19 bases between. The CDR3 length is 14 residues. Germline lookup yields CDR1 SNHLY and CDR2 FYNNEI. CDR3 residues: CASTPVRGIGEQYF. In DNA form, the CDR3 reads TGTGCCAGCACCCCGGTCAGGGGTATAGGCGAGCAGTACTTC.

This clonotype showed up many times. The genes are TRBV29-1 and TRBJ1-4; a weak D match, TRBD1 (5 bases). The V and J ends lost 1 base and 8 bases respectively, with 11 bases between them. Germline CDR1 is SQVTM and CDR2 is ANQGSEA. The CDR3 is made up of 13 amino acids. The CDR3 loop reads CSVEGQIEEKLFF. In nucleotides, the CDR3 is TGCAGCGTTGAAGGACAGATCGAGGAAAAACTGTTTTTT.

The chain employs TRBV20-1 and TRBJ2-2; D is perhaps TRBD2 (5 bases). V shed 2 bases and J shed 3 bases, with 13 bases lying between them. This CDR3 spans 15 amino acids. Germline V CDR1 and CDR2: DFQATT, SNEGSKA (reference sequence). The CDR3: CSARLRAGYTGELFF. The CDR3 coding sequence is TGCAGTGCTAGACTGAGGGCCGGGTACACCGGGGAGCTGTTTTTT.

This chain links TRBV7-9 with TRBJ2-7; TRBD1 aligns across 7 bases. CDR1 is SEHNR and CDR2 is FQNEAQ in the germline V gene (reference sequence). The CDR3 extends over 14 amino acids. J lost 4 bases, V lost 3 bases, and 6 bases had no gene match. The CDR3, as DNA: TGTGCCAGCAGCTTCGTAGACAGGGATTACGAGCAGTACTTC. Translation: CASSFVDRDYEQYF.

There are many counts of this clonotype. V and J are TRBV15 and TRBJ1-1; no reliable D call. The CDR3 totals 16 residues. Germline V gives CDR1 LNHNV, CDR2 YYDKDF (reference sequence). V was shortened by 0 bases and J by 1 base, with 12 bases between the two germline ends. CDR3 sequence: CATSRDFSPGNTEAFF. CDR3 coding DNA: TGTGCCACCAGCAGAGATTTTTCCCCAGGGAACACTGAAGCTTTCTTT.

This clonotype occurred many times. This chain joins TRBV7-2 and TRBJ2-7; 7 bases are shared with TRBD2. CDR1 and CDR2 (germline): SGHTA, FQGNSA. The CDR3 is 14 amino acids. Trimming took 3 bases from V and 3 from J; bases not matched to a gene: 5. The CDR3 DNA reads TGTGCCAGCAGCTTGGGTTCTAGCGGCTACGAGCAGTACTTC. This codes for CASSLGSSGYEQYF. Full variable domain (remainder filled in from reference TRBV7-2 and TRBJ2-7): GAGVSQSPSNKVTEKGKDVELRCDPISGHTALYWYRQSLGQGLEFLIYFQGNSAPDKSGLPSDRFSAERTGGSVSTLTIQRTQQEDSAVYLCASSLGSSGYEQYFGPGTRLTVT.

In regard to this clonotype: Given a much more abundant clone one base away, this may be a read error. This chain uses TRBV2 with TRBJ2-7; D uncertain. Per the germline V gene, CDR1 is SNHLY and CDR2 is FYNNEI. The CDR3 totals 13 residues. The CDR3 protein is CTSSEARRDEQYF. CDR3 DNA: TGTACCAGCAGTGAAGCGCGTAGGGACGAGCAGTACTTC. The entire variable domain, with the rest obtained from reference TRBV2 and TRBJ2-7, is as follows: EPEVTQTPSHQVTQMGQEVILRCVPISNHLYFYWYRQILGQKVEFLVSFYNNEISEKSEIFDDQFSVERPDGSNFTLKIRSTKLEDSAMYFCTSSEARRDEQYFGPGTRLTVT.

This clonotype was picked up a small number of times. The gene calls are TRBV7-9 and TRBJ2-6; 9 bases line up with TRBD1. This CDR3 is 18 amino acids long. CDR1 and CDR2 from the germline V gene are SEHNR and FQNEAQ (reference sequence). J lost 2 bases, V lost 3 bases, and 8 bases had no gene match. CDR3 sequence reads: CASSFTGGAITGANVLTF. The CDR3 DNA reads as TGTGCCAGCAGCTTTACAGGGGGCGCTATTACTGGGGCCAACGTCCTGACTTTC.

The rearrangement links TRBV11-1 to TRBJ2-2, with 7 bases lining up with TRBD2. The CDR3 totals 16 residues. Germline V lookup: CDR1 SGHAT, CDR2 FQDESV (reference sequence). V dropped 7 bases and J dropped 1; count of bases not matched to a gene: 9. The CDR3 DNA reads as TGTGCCAGCAACCCAAAGCGCGGGAGGAACACCGGGGAGCTGTTTTTT. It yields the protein CASNPKRGRNTGELFF.

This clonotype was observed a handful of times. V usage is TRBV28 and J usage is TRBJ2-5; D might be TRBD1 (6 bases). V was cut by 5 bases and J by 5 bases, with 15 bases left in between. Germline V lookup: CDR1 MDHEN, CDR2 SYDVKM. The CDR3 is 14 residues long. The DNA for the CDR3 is TGTGCCAGCAGTCCCCTACGGGACAAGGAGACCCAGTACTTC. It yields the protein CASSPLRDKETQYF.

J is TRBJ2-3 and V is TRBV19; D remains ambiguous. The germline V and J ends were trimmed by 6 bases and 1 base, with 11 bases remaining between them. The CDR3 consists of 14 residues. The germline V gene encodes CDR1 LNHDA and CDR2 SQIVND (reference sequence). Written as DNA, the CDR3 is TGTGCCAGTAGCTCGGGTTATCGCACAGATACGCAGTATTTT. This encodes CASSSGYRTDTQYF.

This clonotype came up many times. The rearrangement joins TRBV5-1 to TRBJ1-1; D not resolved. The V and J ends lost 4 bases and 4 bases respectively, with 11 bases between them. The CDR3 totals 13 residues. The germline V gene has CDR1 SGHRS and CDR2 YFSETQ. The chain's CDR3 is CASSPLGGTEAFF. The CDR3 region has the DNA TGCGCCAGCAGCCCTCTCGGTGGCACTGAAGCTTTCTTT.

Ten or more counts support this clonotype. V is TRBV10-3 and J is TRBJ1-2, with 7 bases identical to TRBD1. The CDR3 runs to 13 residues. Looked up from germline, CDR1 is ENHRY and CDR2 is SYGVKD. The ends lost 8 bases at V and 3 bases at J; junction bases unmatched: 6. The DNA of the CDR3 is TGTGCCATCGGACAGGACTCGTACTATGGCTACACCTTC. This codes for CAIGQDSYYGYTF.

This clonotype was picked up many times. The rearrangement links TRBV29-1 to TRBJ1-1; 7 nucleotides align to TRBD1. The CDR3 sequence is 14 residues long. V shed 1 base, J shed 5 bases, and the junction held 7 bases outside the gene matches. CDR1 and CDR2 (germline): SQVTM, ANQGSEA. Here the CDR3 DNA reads TGCAGCGTTGAAGGGGACAGTGGTCATACTGAAGCTTTCTTT. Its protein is CSVEGDSGHTEAFF.

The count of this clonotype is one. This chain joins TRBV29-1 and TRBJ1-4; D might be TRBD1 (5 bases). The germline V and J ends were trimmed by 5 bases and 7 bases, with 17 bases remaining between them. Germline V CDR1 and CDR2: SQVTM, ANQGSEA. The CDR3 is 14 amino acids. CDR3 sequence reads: CSVPTARGPEKLFF. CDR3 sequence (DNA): TGCAGCGTTCCGACGGCCCGGGGCCCTGAAAAACTGTTTTTT.

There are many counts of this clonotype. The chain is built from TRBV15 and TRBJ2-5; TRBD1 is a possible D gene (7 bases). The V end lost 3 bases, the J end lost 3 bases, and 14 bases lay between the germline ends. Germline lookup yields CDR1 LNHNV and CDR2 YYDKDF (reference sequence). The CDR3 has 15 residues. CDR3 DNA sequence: TGTGCCACCAGCAGCGGGGGACAGAATAAAGAGACCCAGTACTTC. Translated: CATSSGGQNKETQYF.

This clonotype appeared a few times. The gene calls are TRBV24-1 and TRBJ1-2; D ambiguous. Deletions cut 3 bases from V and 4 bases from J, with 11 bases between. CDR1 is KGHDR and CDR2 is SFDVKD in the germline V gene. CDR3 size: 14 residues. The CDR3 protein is CATSDNGGGYGYTF. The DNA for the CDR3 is TGTGCCACCAGTGATAACGGAGGAGGCTATGGCTACACCTTC.

As DNA, the CDR3 is TGTGCCAGCACCCAAGACAGACGGAACACTGAAGCTTTCTTT. It encodes CASTQDRRNTEAFF. V usage is TRBV7-9 and J usage is TRBJ1-1; D perhaps matches TRBD1 (5 bases). The CDR3 is 14 residues long. The germline gives CDR1 SEHNR, CDR2 FQNEAQ (reference sequence). V lost 7 bases and J lost 1, with 13 bases in between.